This T cell receptor (beta chain) was recorded in a study of blood T cells in healthy people across ages. Germline CDR1 reads SQVTM; CDR2 reads ANQGSEA. The CDR3 totals 14 residues. The trim removed 7 bases at V and 0 bases at J, leaving 7 bases unmatched. This clonotype was picked up a small number of times. Its antigen is not identified. A second PCR of 7 to 11 cycles used a sample-barcoded 5' primer and a J-beta primer mix. Each cDNA molecule received a tag from a template-switch adaptor that had 12 random nucleotides. Researchers report that each sample yielded at least 3 million CDR3-containing paired-end reads. TCRdb re-called the 5' RACE reads with MiXCR, one entry per CDR3 protein. The sample holds approximately 800,000 distinct CDR3 sequences, approximately 35% seen once. Study-wide results and caveats: Long-lived donors carried more naive CD4+ cells and greater diversity than aged donors.

V usage is TRBV29-1 and J usage is TRBJ2-5, with 8 bases fitting TRBD2. This clonotype was sampled from a young man in good health. Source material: blood. CDR3 bases: TGCAGCGCCGCGGGGGGAAGTTACCAAGAGACCCAGTACTTC. Its protein product is CSAAGGSYQETQYF.